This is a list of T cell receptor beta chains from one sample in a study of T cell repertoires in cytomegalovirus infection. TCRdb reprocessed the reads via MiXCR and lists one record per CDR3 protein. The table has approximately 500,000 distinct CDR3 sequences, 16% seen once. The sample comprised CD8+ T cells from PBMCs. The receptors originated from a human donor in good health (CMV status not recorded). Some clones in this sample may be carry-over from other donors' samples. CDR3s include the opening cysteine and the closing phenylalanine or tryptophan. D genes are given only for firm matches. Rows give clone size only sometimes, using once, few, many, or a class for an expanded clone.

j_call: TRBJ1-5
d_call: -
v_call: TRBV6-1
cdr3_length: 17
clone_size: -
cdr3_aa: CASSRVSILVSNQPQHF
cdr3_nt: TGTGCCAGCAGTCGGGTCTCCATTCTTGTGAGCAATCAGCCCCAGCATTTT

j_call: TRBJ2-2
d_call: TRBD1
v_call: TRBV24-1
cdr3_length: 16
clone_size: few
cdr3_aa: CATSDSGTANTGELFF
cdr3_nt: TGTGCCACCAGTGACTCAGGGACAGCGAACACCGGGGAGCTGTTTTTT

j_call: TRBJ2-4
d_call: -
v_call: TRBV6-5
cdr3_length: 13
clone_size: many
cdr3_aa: CASSYSLRGGQYF
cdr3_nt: TGTGCCAGCAGTTACTCCCTGAGAGGGGGTCAGTACTTC

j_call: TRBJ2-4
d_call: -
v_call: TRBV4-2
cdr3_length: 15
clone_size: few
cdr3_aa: CASSQEPSAKNIQYF
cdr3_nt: TGTGCCAGCAGCCAAGAGCCCTCAGCCAAAAACATTCAGTACTTC

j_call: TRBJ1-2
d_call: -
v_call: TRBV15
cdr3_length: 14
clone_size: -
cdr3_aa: CATSRVEGNYGYTF
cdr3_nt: TGTGCCACCAGCAGAGTGGAGGGGAACTATGGCTACACCTTC

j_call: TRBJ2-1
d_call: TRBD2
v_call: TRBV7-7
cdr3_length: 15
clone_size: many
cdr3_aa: CASSPTSGRLSEQFF
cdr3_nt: TGTGCTAGCAGCCCTACTAGCGGGAGGCTCAGTGAGCAGTTCTTC

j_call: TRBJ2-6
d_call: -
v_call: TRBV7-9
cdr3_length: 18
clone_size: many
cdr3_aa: CASSPSGRAASGANVLTF
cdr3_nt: TGTGCCAGCAGCCCCTCGGGCAGGGCCGCCTCTGGGGCCAACGTCCTGACTTTC

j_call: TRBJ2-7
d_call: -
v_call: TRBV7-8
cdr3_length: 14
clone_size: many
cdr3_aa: CASSRGSQGWEQYF
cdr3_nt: TGTGCCAGCAGCCGAGGAAGCCAGGGATGGGAGCAGTACTTC

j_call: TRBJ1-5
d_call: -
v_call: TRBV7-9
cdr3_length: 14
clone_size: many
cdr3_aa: CASSSQDSNQPQHF
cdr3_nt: TGTGCCAGCAGCTCGCAAGATAGCAATCAGCCCCAGCATTTT

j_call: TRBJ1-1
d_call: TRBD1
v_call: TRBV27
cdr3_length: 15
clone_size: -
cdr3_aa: CASSLSGTGVTEAFF
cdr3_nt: TGTGCCAGCAGTTTATCGGGGACAGGGGTCACTGAAGCTTTCTTT

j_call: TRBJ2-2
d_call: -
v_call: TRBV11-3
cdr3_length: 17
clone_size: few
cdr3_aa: CASKSDLPSPNTGELFF
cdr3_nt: TGTGCCAGCAAGTCGGACCTACCCAGCCCGAACACCGGGGAGCTGTTTTTT

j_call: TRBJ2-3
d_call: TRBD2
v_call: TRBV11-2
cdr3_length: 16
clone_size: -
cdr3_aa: CASSLPSGGITDTKYF
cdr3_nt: TGTGCCAGCAGTCTTCCTAGCGGGGGGATAACAGATACGAAGTATTTT

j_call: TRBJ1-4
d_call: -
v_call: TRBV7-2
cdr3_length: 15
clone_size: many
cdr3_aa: CASSFRWGFDEKLFF
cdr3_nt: TGTGCCAGCAGTTTTCGATGGGGTTTCGATGAAAAACTGTTTTTT

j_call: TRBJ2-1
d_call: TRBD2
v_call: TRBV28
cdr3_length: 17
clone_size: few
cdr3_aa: CASITSGGGATYNEQFF
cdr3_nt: TGTGCCAGCATCACGAGCGGGGGGGGCGCGACCTACAATGAGCAGTTCTTC

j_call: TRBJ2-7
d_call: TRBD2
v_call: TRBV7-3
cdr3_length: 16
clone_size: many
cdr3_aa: CASSLSGTSPSYEQYF
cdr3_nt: TGTGCCAGCAGCTTGAGCGGGACTAGCCCCTCCTACGAGCAGTACTTC

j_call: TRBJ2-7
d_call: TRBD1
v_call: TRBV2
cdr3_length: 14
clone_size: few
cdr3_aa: CASSERDRGHEQYF
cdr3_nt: TGTGCCAGCAGTGAAAGGGACAGGGGCCACGAGCAGTACTTC

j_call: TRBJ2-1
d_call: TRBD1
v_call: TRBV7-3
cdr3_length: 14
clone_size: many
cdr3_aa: CASSTGGRYNEQFF
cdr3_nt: TGTGCCAGCAGCACAGGGGGCAGATACAATGAGCAGTTCTTC

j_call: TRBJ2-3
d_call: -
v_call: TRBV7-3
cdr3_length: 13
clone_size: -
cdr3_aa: CASSLGGSDTPYF
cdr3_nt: TGTGCCAGCAGCTTGGGGGGTTCAGATACGCCGTATTTT

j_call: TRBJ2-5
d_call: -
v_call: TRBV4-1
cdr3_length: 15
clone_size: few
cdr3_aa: CASSQDGGLQETQYF
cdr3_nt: TGCGCCAGCAGCCAAGATGGGGGCTTGCAAGAGACCCAGTACTTC

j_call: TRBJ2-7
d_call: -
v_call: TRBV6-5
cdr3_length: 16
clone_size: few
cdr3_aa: CASSYSSGVGAYEQYF
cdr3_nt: TGTGCCAGCAGTTACTCGAGTGGGGTAGGAGCCTACGAGCAGTACTTC

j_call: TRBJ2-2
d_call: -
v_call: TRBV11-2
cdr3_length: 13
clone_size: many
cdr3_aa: CASSPQGTGELFF
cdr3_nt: TGTGCCAGCAGCCCACAGGGTACCGGGGAGCTGTTTTTT

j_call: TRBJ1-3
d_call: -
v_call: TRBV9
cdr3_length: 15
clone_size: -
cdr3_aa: CASSVGTVSGNTIYF
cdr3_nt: TGTGCCAGCAGCGTCGGGACGGTCTCTGGAAACACCATATATTTT

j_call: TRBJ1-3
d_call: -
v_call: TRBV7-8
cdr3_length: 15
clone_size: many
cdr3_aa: CASSLNGNSGNTIYF
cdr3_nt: TGTGCCAGCAGCTTAAACGGGAACTCTGGAAACACCATATATTTT

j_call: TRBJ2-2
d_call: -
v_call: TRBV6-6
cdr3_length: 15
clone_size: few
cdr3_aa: CASSGWTRNTGELFF
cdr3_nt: TGTGCCAGCAGTGGATGGACCCGAAACACCGGGGAGCTGTTTTTT

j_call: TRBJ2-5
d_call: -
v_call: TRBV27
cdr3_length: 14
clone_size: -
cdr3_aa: CASRGWGSEETQYF
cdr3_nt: TGTGCCAGCAGGGGCTGGGGTAGCGAAGAGACCCAGTACTTC

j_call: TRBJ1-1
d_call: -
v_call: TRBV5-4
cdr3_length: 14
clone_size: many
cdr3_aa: CATVQGRGGTEAFF
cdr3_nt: TGTGCCACCGTACAGGGCCGAGGTGGCACTGAAGCTTTCTTT

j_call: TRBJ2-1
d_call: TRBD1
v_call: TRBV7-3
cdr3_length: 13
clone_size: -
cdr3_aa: CASSLIDRGEQFF
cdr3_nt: TGTGCCAGCAGCTTAATTGACAGGGGTGAGCAGTTCTTC

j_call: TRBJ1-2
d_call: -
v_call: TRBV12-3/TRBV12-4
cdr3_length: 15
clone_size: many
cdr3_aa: CASSSFITGHYGYTF
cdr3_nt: TGTGCCAGCAGTTCGTTCATAACAGGACACTATGGCTACACCTTC

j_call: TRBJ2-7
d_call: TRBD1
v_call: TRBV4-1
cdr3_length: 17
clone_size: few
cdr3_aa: CASSQDPGTGARDEQYF
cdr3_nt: TGCGCCAGCAGCCAGGACCCCGGGACAGGGGCGAGGGACGAGCAGTACTTC

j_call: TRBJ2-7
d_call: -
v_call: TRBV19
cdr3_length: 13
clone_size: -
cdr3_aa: CASSILGTPEQYF
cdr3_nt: TGTGCCAGTAGTATTCTAGGGACACCTGAGCAGTACTTC

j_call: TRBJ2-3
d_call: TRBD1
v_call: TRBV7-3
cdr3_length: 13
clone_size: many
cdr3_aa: CASSRGQGDTQYF
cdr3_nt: TGTGCCAGCAGCCGCGGACAGGGGGATACGCAGTATTTT

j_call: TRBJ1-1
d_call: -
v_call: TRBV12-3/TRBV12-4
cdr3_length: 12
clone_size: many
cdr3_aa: CASRVGVTEAFF
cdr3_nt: TGTGCCAGCCGTGTCGGGGTCACTGAAGCTTTCTTT

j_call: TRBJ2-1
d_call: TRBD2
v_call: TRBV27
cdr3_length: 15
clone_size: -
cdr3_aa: CASRHPSGTYNEQFF
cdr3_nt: TGTGCCAGCAGGCATCCTAGCGGAACCTACAATGAGCAGTTCTTC

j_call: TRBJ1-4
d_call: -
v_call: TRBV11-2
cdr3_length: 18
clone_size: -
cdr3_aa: CASSFSAEAMSTNEKLFF
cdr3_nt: TGTGCCAGCAGTTTTAGCGCGGAGGCAATGTCAACTAATGAAAAACTGTTTTTT

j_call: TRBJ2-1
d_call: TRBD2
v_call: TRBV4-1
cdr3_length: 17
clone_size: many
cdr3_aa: CASSQPSSGRGAGEQFF
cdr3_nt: TGCGCCAGCAGCCAACCCTCTAGCGGGAGGGGGGCGGGTGAGCAGTTCTTC

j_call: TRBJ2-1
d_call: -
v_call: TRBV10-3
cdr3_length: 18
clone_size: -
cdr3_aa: CAISRVGAREESYNEQFF
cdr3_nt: TGTGCCATCAGTCGGGTGGGTGCGCGGGAAGAATCCTACAATGAGCAGTTCTTC

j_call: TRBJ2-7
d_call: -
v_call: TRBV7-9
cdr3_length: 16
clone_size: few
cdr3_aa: CASSLVLGPNAYEQYF
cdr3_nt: TGTGCCAGCAGCTTAGTGTTGGGACCCAACGCCTACGAGCAGTACTTC

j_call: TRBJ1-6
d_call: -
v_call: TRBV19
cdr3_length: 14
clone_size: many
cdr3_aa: CASSIGTQRSPLHF
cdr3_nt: TGTGCCAGTAGTATCGGTACACAACGTTCACCCCTCCACTTT

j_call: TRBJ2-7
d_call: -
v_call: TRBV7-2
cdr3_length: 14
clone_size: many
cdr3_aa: CASSLSGGNYEQYF
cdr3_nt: TGTGCCAGCAGCTTATCAGGTGGGAACTACGAGCAGTACTTC

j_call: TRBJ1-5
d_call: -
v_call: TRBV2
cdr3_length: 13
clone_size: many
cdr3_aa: CASNSLSNQPQHF
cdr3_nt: TGTGCCAGCAACAGCCTTAGCAATCAGCCCCAGCATTTT

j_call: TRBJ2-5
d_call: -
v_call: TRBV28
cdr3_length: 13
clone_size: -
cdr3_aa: CARVGPWLETQYF
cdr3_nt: TGTGCCAGGGTAGGGCCTTGGTTAGAGACCCAGTACTTC

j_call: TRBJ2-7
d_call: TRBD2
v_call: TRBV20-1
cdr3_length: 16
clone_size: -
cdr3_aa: CSARDAPAGGAYEQYF
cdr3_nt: TGCAGTGCTAGAGACGCCCCCGCGGGGGGGGCCTACGAGCAGTACTTC

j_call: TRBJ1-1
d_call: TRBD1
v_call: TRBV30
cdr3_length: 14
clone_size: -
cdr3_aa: CAWSGGQGYTEAFF
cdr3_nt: TGTGCCTGGAGTGGGGGACAGGGATACACTGAAGCTTTCTTT

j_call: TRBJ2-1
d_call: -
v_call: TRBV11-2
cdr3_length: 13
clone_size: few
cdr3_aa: CASSFLGTDEQFF
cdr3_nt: TGTGCCAGCAGCTTCCTCGGGACCGATGAGCAGTTCTTC

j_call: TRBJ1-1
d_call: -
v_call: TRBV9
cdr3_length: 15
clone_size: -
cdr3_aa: CASSVGLGGNTEAFF
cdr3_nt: TGTGCCAGCAGCGTAGGGTTAGGGGGAAACACTGAAGCTTTCTTT

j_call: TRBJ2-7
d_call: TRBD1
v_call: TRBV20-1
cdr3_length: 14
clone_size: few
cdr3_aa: CSARDGTGPYEQYF
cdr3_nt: TGCAGTGCTAGAGATGGGACAGGGCCCTACGAGCAGTACTTC

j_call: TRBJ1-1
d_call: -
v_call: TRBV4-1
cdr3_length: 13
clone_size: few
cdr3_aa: CASSQRGPTEAFF
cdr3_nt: TGCGCCAGCAGCCAGAGGGGCCCCACTGAAGCTTTCTTT

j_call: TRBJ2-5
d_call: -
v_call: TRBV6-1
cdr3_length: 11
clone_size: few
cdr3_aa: CATKAFETQYF
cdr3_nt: TGTGCCACCAAAGCCTTCGAGACCCAGTACTTC

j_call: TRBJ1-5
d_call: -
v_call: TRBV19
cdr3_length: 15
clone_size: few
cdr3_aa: CASSIFGYSNQPQHF
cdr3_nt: TGTGCCAGTAGTATATTTGGGTATAGCAATCAGCCCCAGCATTTT

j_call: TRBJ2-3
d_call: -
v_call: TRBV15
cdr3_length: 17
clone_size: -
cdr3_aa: CATSSIRGRGNADTQYF
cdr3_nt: TGTGCCACCAGCAGCATCAGGGGTCGTGGGAATGCAGATACGCAGTATTTT

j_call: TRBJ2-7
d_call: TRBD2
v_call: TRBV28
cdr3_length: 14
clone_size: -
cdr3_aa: CASTPGREGHEQYF
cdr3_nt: TGTGCCAGCACCCCTGGGCGGGAGGGCCACGAGCAGTACTTC

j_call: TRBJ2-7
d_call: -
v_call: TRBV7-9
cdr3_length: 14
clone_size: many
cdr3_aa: CASSPRAFTYEQYF
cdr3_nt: TGTGCCAGCAGCCCCAGGGCCTTCACCTACGAGCAGTACTTC

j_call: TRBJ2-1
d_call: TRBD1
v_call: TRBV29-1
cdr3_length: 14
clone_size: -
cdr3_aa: CSVDQGDSYNEQFF
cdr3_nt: TGCAGCGTCGATCAGGGGGACTCCTACAATGAGCAGTTCTTC

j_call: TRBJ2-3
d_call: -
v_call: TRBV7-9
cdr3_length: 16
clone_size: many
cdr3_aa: CASSAPGVSGTDTQYF
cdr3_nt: TGTGCCAGCAGCGCCCCCGGGGTCTCTGGGACAGATACGCAGTATTTT